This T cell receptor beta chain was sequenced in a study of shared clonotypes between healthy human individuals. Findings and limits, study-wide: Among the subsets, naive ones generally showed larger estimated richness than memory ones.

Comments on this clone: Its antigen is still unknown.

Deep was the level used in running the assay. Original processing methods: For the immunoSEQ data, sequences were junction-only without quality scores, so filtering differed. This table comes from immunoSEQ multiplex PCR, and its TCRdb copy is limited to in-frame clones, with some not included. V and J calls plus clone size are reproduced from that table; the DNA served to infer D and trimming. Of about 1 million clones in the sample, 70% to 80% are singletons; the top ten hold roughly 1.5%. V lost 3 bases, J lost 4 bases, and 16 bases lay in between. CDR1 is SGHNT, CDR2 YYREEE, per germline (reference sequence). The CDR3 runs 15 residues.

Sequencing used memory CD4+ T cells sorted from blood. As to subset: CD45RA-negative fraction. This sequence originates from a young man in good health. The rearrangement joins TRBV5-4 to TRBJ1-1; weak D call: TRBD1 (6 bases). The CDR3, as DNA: TGTGCCAGCAGCTCCCCACAGGGTCTTACCACTGAAGCTTTCTTT. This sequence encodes CASSSPQGLTTEAFF.